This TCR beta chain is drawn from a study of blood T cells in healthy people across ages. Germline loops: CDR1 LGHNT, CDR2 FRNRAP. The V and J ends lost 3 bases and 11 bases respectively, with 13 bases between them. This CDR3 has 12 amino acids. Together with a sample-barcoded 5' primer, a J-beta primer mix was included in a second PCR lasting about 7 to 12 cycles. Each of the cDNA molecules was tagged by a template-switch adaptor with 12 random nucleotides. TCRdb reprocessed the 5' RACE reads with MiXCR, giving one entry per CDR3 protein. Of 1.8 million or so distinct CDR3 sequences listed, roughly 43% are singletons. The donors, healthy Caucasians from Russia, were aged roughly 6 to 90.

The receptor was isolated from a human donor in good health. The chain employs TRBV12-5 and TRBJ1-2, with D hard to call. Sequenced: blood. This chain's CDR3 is CASGFGGAPYTF. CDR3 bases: TGTGCTAGTGGTTTCGGCGGAGCACCTTACACCTTC.